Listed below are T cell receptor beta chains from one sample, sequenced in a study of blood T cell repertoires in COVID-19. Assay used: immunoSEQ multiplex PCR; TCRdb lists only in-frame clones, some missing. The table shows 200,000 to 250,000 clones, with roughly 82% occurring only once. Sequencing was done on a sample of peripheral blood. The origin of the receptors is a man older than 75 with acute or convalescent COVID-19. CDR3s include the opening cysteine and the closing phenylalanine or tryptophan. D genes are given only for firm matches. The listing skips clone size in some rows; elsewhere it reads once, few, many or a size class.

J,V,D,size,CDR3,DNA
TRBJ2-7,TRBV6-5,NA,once,CASSYSTGVGEQYF,TGTGCCAGCAGCTACTCTACGGGGGTTGGTGAGCAGTACTTC
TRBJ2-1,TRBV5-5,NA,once,CASSLGLYSYNEQFF,TGTGCCAGCAGCTTGGGTCTTTACTCCTACAATGAGCAGTTCTTC
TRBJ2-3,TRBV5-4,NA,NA,CASSLEAGTDTQYF,TGTGCCAGCAGCTTGGAGGCGGGAACAGATACGCAGTATTTT
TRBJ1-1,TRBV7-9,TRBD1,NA,CASSPGTGSGNTEAFF,TGTGCCAGCAGCCCCGGGACAGGGTCGGGGAACACTGAAGCTTTCTTT
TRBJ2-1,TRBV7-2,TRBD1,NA,CASSKLGQGAYNEQFF,TGTGCCAGCAGCAAGCTGGGACAGGGGGCCTACAATGAGCAGTTCTTC
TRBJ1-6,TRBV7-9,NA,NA,CASSQGFGNSPLHF,TGTGCCAGCAGCCAGGGGTTTGGGAATTCACCCCTCCACTTT
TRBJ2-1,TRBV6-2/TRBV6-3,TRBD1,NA,CASSASGTGGVF,TGTGCCAGCAGTGCAAGCGGGACAGGGGGCGTCTTC
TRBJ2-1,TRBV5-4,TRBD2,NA,CASSFGGGYNEQFF,TGTGCCAGCAGCTTTGGCGGGGGTTACAATGAGCAGTTCTTC
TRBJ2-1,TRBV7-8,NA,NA,CASSLAGPTSGEQFF,TGTGCCAGCAGCTTAGCGGGGCCCACCTCCGGTGAGCAGTTCTTC
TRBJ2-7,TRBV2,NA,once,CASSSYEQYF,TGTGCCAGCAGTTCTTACGAGCAGTACTTC
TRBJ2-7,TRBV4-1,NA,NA,CASSYRGMASSVGTYEQYF,TGCGCCAGCAGTTATCGGGGGATGGCGAGCTCAGTGGGAACCTACGAGCAGTACTTC
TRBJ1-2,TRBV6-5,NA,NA,CASSYSLPRLGGYTF,TGTGCCAGCAGTTACTCGCTTCCCAGGCTTGGGGGCTACACCTTC
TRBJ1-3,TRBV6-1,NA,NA,CASSERQARDTIYF,TGTGCCAGCAGTGAAAGACAGGCCCGAGACACCATATATTTT
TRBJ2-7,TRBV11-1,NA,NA,CASSSLYEQYF,TGTGCCAGCAGCTCTCTCTACGAGCAGTACTTC
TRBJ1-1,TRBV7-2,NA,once,CASSPGGGIGKNTEAFF,TGTGCCAGCAGCCCGGGAGGGGGAATAGGGAAGAACACTGAAGCTTTCTTT
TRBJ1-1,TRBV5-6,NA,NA,CASSSYTEAFF,TGTGCCAGCAGCTCATACACTGAAGCTTTCTTT
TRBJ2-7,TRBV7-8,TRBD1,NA,CASSLGDRGLYEQYF,TGTGCCAGCAGCTTAGGGGACAGGGGACTCTACGAGCAGTACTTC
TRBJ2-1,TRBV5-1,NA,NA,CASSLEWSPGNEQFF,TGCGCCAGCAGCTTGGAATGGTCTCCGGGCAATGAGCAGTTCTTC
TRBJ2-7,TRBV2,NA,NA,CASSEAPSSYEQYF,TGTGCCAGCAGTGAAGCGCCGAGCTCCTACGAGCAGTACTTC
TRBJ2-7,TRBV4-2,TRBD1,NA,CASSQVTGGQNEQYF,TGTGCCAGCAGCCAGGTTACAGGGGGTCAGAACGAGCAGTACTTC
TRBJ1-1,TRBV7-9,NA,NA,CASSLAGGVMNTEAFF,TGTGCCAGCAGCTTAGCGGGAGGGGTAATGAACACTGAAGCTTTCTTT
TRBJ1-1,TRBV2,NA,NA,CASSDSGEAFF,TGTGCCAGCAGTGATAGTGGGGAGGCTTTCTTT
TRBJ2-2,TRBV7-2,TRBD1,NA,CASSLDRSANTGELFF,TGTGCCAGCAGCCTGGACAGGTCAGCGAACACCGGGGAGCTGTTTTTT
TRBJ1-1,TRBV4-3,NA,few,CASSQEGRIEAFF,TGCGCCAGCAGCCAAGAGGGCCGGATTGAAGCTTTCTTT
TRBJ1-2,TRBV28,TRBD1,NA,CASNTPWIQGASYGYTF,TGTGCCAGCAACACTCCCTGGATACAGGGGGCTTCCTATGGCTACACCTTC
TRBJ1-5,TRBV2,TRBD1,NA,CASGQRGNQPQHF,TGTGCCTCGGGACAGCGGGGCAATCAGCCCCAGCATTTT
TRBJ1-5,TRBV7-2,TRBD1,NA,CASSLALWTGEGQPQHF,TGTGCCAGCAGCTTAGCGCTTTGGACAGGGGAAGGTCAGCCCCAGCATTTT
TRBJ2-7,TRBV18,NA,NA,CASSSQASALEQYF,TGTGCCAGCTCATCTCAGGCTAGCGCCCTCGAGCAGTACTTC
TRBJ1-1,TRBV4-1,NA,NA,CASSQDWSTEAFF,TGCGCCAGCAGCCAAGATTGGAGCACTGAAGCTTTCTTT
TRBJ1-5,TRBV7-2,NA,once,CASRESAGNQPQHF,TGTGCCAGCAGAGAGAGCGCGGGCAATCAGCCCCAGCATTTT
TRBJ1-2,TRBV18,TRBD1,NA,CASSPSTGDYGYTF,TGTGCCAGCTCACCCTCGACAGGGGACTATGGCTACACCTTC
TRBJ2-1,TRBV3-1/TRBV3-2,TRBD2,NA,CASSRDGGGYNEQFF,TGTGCCAGCAGCCGCGATGGGGGGGGCTACAATGAGCAGTTCTTC
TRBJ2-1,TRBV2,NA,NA,CASSEGTYGPGRDEQFF,TGTGCCAGCAGTGAAGGGACATATGGGCCGGGCAGGGATGAGCAGTTCTTC
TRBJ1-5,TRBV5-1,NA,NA,CASSLGALSNQPQHF,TGCGCCAGCAGCTTGGGGGCACTTAGCAATCAGCCCCAGCATTTT
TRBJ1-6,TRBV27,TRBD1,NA,CASSTTPGTGYSPLHF,TGTGCCAGCAGTACCACTCCCGGGACAGGGTACTCACCCCTCCACTTT
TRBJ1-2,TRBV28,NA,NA,CASSQVGGYTF,TGTGCCAGCAGCCAGGTGGGCGGCTACACCTTC
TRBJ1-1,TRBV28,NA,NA,CASLTVSNTEAFF,TGTGCCAGCTTGACAGTTTCGAACACTGAAGCTTTCTTT
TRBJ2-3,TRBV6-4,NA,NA,CASSREWTTDTQYF,TGTGCCAGCAGTCGCGAATGGACTACAGATACGCAGTATTTT
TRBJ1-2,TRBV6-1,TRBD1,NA,CASSATGEHGYTF,TGTGCCAGCAGTGCGACAGGGGAGCATGGCTACACCTTC
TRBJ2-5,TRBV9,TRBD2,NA,CASSVAGGAVETQYF,TGTGCCAGCAGCGTAGCGGGGGGGGCAGTAGAGACCCAGTACTTC
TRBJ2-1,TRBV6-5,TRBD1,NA,CASETGGLGNEQFF,TGTGCCAGCGAAACAGGGGGCCTGGGCAATGAGCAGTTCTTC
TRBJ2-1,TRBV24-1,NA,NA,CATSAPHREGRNEQFF,TGTGCCACCAGTGCCCCCCACAGGGAGGGCCGGAATGAGCAGTTCTTC
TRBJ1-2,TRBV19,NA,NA,CASSMRRNYGYTF,TGTGCCAGTAGTATGAGGCGGAACTATGGCTACACCTTC
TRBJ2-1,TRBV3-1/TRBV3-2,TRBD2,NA,CASSQGGGGIKFF,TGTGCCAGCAGCCAAGGTGGGGGGGGAATCAAGTTCTTC
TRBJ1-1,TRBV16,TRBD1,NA,CASSQSPQGAVNTEAFF,TGTGCCAGCAGCCAAAGCCCACAGGGGGCGGTGAACACTGAAGCTTTCTTT
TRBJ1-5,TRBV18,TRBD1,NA,CASSRDRGGNQPQHF,TGTGCCAGCTCACGCGACAGGGGCGGCAATCAGCCCCAGCATTTT
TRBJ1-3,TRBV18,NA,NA,CASSPPRGYTIYF,TGTGCCAGCTCACCACCCAGGGGCTACACCATATATTTT
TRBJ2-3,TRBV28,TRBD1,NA,CASKGGWQGTDTQYF,TGTGCCAGCAAAGGGGGCTGGCAGGGAACAGATACGCAGTATTTT
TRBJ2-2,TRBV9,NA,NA,CASSVGSTGELFF,TGTGCCAGCAGCGTAGGCAGCACCGGGGAGCTGTTTTTT
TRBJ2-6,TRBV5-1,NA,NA,CASSKTGISGANVLTF,TGCGCCAGCAGCAAAACGGGGATCTCTGGGGCCAACGTCCTGACTTTC
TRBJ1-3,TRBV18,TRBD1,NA,CASSPTGTGGNTIYF,TGTGCCAGCTCACCCACTGGGACAGGGGGAAACACCATATATTTT
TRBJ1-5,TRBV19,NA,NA,CASSITGQPSQHF,TGTGCCAGTAGTATTACGGGACAACCCTCCCAGCATTTT
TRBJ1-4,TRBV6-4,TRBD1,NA,CASRLGQAINEKLFF,TGTGCCAGCAGGTTAGGACAGGCGATTAATGAAAAACTGTTTTTT
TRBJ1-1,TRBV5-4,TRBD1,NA,CASSLQGGNTEAFF,TGTGCCAGCAGCTTGCAGGGGGGGAACACTGAAGCTTTCTTT
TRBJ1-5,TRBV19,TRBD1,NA,CASSITQRGTGLHQPQHF,TGTGCCAGTAGTATAACCCAAAGAGGGACAGGGTTGCATCAGCCCCAGCATTTT
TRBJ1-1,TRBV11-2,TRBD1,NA,CASSSWTGQNTEAFF,TGTGCCAGCAGCTCTTGGACAGGGCAGAACACTGAAGCTTTCTTT
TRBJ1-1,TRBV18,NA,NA,CASSPAQANTEAFF,TGTGCCAGCTCACCGGCGCAGGCGAACACTGAAGCTTTCTTT
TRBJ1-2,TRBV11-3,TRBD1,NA,CASSSLGQGLTNYGYTF,TGTGCCAGCAGCTCCCTAGGACAGGGGCTTACTAACTATGGCTACACCTTC
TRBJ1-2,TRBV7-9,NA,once,CASSLATASGYTF,TGTGCCAGCAGCTTAGCGACAGCATCTGGCTACACCTTC
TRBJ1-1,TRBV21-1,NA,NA,CASRRGDNDIVRNTEAFF,TGTGCCAGCAGGCGGGGGGACAATGACATAGTCCGGAACACTGAAGCTTTCTTT